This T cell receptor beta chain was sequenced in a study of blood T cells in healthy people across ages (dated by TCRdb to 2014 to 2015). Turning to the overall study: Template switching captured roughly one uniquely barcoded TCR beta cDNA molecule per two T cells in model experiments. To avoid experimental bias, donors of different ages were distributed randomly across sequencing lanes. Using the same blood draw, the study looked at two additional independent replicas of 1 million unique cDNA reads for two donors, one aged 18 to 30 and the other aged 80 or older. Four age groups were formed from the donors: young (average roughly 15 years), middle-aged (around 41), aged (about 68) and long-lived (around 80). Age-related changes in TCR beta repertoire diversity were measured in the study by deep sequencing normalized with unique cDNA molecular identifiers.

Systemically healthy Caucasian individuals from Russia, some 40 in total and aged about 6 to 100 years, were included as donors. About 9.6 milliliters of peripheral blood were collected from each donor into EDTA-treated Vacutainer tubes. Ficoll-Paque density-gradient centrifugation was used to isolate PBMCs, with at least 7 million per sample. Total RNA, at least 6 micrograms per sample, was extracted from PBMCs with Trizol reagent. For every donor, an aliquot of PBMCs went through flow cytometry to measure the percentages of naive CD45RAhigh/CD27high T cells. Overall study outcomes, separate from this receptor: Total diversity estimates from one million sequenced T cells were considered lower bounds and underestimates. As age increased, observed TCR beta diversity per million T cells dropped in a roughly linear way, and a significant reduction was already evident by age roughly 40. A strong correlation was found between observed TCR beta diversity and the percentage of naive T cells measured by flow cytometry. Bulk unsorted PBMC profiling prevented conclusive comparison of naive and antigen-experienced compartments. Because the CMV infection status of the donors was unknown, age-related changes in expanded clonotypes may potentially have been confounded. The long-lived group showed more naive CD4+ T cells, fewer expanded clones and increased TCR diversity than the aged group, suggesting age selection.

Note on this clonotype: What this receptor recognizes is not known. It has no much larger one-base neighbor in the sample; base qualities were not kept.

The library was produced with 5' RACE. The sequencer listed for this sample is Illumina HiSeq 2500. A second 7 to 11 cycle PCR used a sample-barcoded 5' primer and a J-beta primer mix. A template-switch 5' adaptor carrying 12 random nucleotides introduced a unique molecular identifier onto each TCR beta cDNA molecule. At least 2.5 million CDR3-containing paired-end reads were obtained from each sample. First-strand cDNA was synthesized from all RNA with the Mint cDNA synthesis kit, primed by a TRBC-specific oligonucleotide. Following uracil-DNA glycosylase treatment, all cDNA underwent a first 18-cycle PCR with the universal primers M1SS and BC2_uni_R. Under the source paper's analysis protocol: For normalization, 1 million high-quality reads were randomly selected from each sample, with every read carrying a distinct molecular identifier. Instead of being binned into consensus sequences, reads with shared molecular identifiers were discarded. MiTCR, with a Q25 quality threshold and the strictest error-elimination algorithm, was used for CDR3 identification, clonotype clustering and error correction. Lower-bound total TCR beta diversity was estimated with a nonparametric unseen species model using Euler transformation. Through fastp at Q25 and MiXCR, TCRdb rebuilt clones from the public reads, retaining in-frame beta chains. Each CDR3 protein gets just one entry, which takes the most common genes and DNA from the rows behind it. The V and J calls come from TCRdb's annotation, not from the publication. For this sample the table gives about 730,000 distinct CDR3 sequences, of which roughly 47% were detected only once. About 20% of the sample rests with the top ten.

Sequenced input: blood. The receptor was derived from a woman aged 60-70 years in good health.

The DNA sequence follows: TGTGCCAGCAGTTCGCCAGGGCTTGACTATGGCTACACCTTC. This codes for CASSSPGLDYGYTF. The receptor chain draws on TRBV25-1 and TRBJ1-2; a tentative D call is TRBD1 (5 bases match). The CDR3 sequence holds 14 residues, the cysteine and phenylalanine included. The entry retains the CDR3 DNA only, 42 bases that are in frame from base 1. As encoded in the germline V gene, CDR1 is MGHDK while CDR2 is SYGVNS. V loses 5 bases of germline sequence and J loses 3 bases, and the interval between the two ends is 13 bases.